The TCR beta chain under discussion was sequenced for a study of cytomegalovirus exposure and HLA in healthy donors. Study results and limitations: Near-uniform donor sequencing depth was presumed by presence/absence analyses. Later on, an analysis showed TCR association rates differing by HLA locus, with DRB1 the most and HLA-C the fewest. Later, an analysis showed that TCR beta chains associated with HLA were more clonally expanded than others that were equally common.

The CDR3 contains 14 residues. Trimming shortened V by 0 bases and J by 10 bases, and 15 bases separated the two germline ends. Per germline, CDR1 ENHRY and CDR2 SYGVKD. The PCR had 60 Vbeta and 13 Jbeta primers. The assay was immunoSEQ multiplex PCR, and TCRdb's table has in-frame clones only and misses some. The sample totals about 120,000 clones. Concerning this clone: Its antigen is not identified.

The chain carries TRBV10-3 and TRBJ1-1, with D perhaps TRBD1 (5 bases). Sequencing was performed on PBMCs. The TCR was taken from a man between 18 and 29 years old in good health and CMV-seronegative. Here the CDR3 reads CAISESPTREGAFF. CDR3 sequence (DNA): TGTGCCATCAGTGAGTCGCCAACCAGGGAGGGAGCTTTCTTT.